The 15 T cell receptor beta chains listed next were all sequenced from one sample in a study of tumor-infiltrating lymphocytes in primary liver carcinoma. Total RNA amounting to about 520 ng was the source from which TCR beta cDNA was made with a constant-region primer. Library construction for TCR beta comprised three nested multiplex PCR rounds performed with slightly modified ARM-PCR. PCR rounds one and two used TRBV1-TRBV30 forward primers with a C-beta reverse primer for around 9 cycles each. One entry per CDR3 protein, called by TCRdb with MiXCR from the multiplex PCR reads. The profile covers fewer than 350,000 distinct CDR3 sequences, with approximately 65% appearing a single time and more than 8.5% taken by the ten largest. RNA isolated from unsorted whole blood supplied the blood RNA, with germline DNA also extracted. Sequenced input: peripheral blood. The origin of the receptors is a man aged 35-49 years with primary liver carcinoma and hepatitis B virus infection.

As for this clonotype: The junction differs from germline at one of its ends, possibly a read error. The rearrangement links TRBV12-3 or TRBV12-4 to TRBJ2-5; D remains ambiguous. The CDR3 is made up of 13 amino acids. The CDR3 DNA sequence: TGTGCCAGCAGGTCAGGTTCCCCAGAGACCCCGTACTTC. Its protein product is CASRSGSPETPYF.

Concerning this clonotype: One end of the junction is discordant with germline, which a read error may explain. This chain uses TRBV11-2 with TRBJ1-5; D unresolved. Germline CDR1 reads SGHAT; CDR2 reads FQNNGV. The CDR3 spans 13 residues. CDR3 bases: TGTGCCAGCAGCTTAAGCGATCATCAGCCCCAACATTTT. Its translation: CASSLSDHQPQHF.

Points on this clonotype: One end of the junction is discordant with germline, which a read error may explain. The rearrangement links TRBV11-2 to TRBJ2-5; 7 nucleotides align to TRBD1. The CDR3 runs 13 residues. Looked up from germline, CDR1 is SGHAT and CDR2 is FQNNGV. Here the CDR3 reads CASSETGAETLYF. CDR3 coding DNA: TGTGCCAGCAGCGAAACAGGGGCAGAGACCCTGTATTTC.

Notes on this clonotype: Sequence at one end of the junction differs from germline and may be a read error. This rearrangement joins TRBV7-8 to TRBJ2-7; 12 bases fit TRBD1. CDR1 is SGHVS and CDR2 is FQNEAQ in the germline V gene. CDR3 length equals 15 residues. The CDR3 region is CASNLNRDRGREQYF. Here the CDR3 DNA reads TGTGCCAGCAACTTAAACCGGGACAGGGGGCGCGAGCAGTACTTC.

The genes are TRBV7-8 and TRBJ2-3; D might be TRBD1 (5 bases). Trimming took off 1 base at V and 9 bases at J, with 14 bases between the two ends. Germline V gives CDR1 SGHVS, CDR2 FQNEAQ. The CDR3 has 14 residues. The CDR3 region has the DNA TGTGCCAGCAGCTTAGATGATCGGCCAGGGACGCAGTATTTT. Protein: CASSLDDRPGTQYF.

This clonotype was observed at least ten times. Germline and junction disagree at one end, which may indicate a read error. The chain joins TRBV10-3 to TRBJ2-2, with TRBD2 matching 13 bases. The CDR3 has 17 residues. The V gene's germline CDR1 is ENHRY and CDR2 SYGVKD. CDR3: CAISETGTSGTTWELFF. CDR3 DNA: TGTGCCATCAGTGAGACCGGGACTAGCGGGACCACCTGGGAGCTGTTTTTT.

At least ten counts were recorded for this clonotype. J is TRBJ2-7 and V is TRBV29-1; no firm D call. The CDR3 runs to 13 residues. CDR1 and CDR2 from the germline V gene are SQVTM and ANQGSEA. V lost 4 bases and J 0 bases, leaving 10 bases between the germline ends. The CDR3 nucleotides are TGCAGCGTTGTATCCGGAAACTCCTACGAGCAGTACTTC. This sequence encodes CSVVSGNSYEQYF.

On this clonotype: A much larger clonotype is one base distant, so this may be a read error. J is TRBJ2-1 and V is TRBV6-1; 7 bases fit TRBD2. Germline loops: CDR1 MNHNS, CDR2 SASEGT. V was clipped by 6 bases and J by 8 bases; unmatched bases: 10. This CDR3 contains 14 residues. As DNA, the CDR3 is TGTGCCAGCAGACATCTGGGAGGGAACGATGAGCAGTTCTTC. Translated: CASRHLGGNDEQFF.

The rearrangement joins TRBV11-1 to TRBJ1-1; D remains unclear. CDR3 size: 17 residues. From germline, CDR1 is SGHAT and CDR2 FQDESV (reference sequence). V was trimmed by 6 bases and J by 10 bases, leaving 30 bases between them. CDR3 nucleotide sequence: TGTGCCAGCAGTTTATTCGGACCTTCCATACAGAACACTATAGCTTTCTTT. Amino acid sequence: CASSLFGPSIQNTIAFF.

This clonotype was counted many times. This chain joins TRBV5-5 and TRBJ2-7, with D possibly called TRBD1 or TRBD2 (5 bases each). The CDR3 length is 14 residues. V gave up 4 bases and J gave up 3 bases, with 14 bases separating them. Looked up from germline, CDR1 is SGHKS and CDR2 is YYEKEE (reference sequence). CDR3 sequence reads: CASSRVGVGYEQYF. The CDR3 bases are TGTGCCAGCAGCCGGGTGGGGGTCGGCTACGAGCAGTACTTC.

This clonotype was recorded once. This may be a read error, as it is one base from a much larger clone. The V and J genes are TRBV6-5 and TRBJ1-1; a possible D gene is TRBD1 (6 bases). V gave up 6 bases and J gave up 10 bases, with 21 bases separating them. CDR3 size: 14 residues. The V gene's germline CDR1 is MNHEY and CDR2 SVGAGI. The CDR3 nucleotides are TGTGCCAGCAGGACGGAAATACAGGGTTACGGAGCTTTCTTT. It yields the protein CASRTEIQGYGAFF.

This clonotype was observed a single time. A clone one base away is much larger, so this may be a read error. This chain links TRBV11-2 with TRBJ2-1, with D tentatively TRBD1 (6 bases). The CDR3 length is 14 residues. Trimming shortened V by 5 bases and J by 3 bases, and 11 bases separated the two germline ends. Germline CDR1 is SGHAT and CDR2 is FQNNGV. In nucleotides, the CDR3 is TGTGCCAGCAGCCCAGGGGTCTTCTACAATGAGCAGTTCTTC. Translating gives CASSPGVFYNEQFF.

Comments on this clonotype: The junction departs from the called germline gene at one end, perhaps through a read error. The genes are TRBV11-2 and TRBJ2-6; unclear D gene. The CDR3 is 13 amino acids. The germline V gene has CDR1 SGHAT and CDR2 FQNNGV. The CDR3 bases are TGTGCCAGTAGCTTCCCTGTGGCCAACGTCCTGACTTTC. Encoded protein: CASSFPVANVLTF.

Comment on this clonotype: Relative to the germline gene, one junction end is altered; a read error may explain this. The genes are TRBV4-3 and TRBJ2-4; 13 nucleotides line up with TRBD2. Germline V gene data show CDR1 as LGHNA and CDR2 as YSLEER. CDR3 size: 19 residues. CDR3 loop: CASSQDPGLAGRPKNIQHF. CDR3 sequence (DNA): TGCGCCAGCAGTCAAGACCCGGGACTAGCGGGGCGTCCCAAAAACATTCAGCACTTC.

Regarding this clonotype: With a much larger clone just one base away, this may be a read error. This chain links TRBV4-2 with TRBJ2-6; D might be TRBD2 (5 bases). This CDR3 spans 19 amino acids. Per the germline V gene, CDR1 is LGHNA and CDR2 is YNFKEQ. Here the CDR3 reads CVSSPTPGMVDSGANVLTF. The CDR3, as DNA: TGTGTCAGCAGCCCAACTCCGGGGATGGTAGACTCTGGGGCCAACGTCCTGACTTTC.